These T cell receptor beta chains were read from a single sample in a study of blood T cell repertoires in COVID-19. TCRdb's table, derived via immunoSEQ multiplex PCR, lists solely in-frame clones and lacks some. The sample has approximately 100,000 clones, roughly four fifths seen once; the top ten hold roughly 10%. Sample: peripheral blood. The receptors stem from a man aged 70-80 years with acute or convalescent COVID-19. CDR3s include the opening cysteine and the closing phenylalanine or tryptophan.

TRBV5-5,19,TRBJ2-4,CASSPPGLDGGGGKNIQYF
TRBV29-1,13,TRBJ2-2,CSVLYRGSGELFF
TRBV9,15,TRBJ1-4,CASSSRTGGGEKLFF
TRBV18,15,TRBJ1-2,CASSSEGTGRNGYTF
TRBV18,16,TRBJ1-1,CASSLRDRVGNTEAFF
TRBV6-5,13,TRBJ1-1,CASSYSRTTEAFF
TRBV30,19,TRBJ2-1,CAWSVPPIGAGQDYNEQFF
TRBV4-2,13,TRBJ2-3,CASSQLETDTQYF
TRBV2,13,TRBJ1-2,CANSDGGKNGYTF
TRBV4-2,13,TRBJ1-4,CASSPGGTEKLFF
TRBV11-2,13,TRBJ2-7,CASSLEISGEQYF
TRBV4-2,16,TRBJ2-2,CASSQDRGGRTGELFF
TRBV6-2/TRBV6-3,16,TRBJ2-3,CASSLVTGSTLDTQYF
TRBV7-8,15,TRBJ1-5,CASSPMRGLGQPQHF
TRBV19,15,TRBJ1-5,CASTLQGAGNQPQHF
TRBV27,18,TRBJ1-6,CASSLSAGRSSYNSPLHF
TRBV9,14,TRBJ1-4,CASSAGGTNEKLFF
TRBV24-1,15,TRBJ1-2,CATSDIGQGPGGYTF
TRBV7-9,15,TRBJ1-5,CASSLAGERNQPQHF
TRBV10-3,14,TRBJ1-5,CAISERGGRQPQHF
TRBV6-5,12,TRBJ1-1,CASNDRGGEAFF
TRBV23-1,17,TRBJ2-1,CASSQLGLAGGGNEQFF
TRBV28,14,TRBJ1-2,CASSSGQVNYGYTF